One sample yielded the 10 T cell receptor beta chains listed below, sequenced in a study of CD8 T cells in ankylosing spondylitis. Findings of the study overall: Roughly 8 highly homologous variants formed a TCR beta motif that appeared characteristic of ankylosing spondylitis blood.

TCRdb used MiXCR to reprocess the 5' RACE reads, holding one entry per CDR3 protein. The sample lists more than 650,000 distinct CDR3 sequences; roughly 12% were seen once. These receptors have no identified antigens. Specimen: blood, either unsorted or a sorted T cell fraction (not recorded which). Receptors originate from a male donor with ankylosing spondylitis.

This clonotype occurred many times. The V and J genes are TRBV29-1 and TRBJ1-1; D not certain. Germline values: CDR1 SQVTM, CDR2 ANQGSEA. Trimming removed 4 bases at V and 3 bases at J, with 9 bases between. This CDR3 region has 12 residues. The CDR3 nucleotides read TGCAGCGTTGTTGGTGGGGACACTGAAGCTTTCTTT. This gives the protein CSVVGGDTEAFF.

This clonotype came up many times. The J gene is TRBJ2-1, the V gene TRBV7-2; TRBD2 aligns across 11 bases. The CDR3 spans 15 residues. V lost 6 bases to trimming and J lost 8 bases; unmatched junction nucleotides: 9. Germline V CDR1 and CDR2: SGHTA, FQGNSA. The CDR3 coding sequence is TGTGCCAGCAGAATACCGGGACTAGCGGCTTATGAGCAGTTCTTC. Its translation: CASRIPGLAAYEQFF.

This rearrangement joins TRBV18 to TRBJ2-7, with unresolved D. The length of the CDR3 is 13 residues. Trimming stripped 3 bases from V and 0 bases from J, with 6 bases between. Germline CDR1 is KGHSH and CDR2 is LQKENI. The CDR3 nucleotides read TGTGCCAGCTCACCCGCGGCCTCCTACGAGCAGTACTTC. Protein sequence: CASSPAASYEQYF.

This clonotype has just a few counts. The CDR3 reads CAVQSRGAVDTQYF. Here the CDR3 DNA reads TGTGCCGTCCAATCCCGGGGGGCCGTAGATACGCAGTATTTT. The chain joins TRBV12-3 or TRBV12-4 to TRBJ2-3; the D gene is possibly TRBD2 (7 bases). The CDR3 runs 14 residues. V was trimmed by 11 bases and J by 5 bases, leaving 20 bases between them.

This clonotype has more than one count but fewer than ten. The CDR3 region has the DNA TGCAGTGCTAGAGGGACTCAGGAGGTGCTAGCCAAAAACATTCAGTACTTC. Encoded protein: CSARGTQEVLAKNIQYF. The chain joins TRBV20-1 to TRBJ2-4, with D possibly being TRBD2 (5 bases). The CDR3 runs to 17 residues. Trimming cost V 1 base and J 0 bases, with 16 bases left between them. Germline V gene lookup returns CDR1 DFQATT and CDR2 SNEGSKA (reference sequence).

There are a few counts of this clonotype. The chain links TRBV4-3 to TRBJ2-3; 9 bases are a match to TRBD2. The CDR3 has 16 amino acids. Germline trimming cut 2 bases from V and 5 bases from J; bases unmatched to any gene: 8. The germline V gene encodes CDR1 LGHNA and CDR2 YSLEER. The CDR3 bases are TGCGCCAGCAGCCAAACCTTTAGCGGGGGAGGAGATACGCAGTATTTT. It translates to CASSQTFSGGGDTQYF.

The chain uses TRBV20-1 and TRBJ2-1; D is undetermined. Germline V gives CDR1 DFQATT, CDR2 SNEGSKA (reference sequence). Trimming shortened V by 2 bases and J by 1 base, and 9 bases separated the two germline ends. This CDR3 is 14 amino acids long. The CDR3 is CSARMAQSYNEQFF. CDR3 in DNA: TGCAGTGCTAGAATGGCGCAATCCTACAATGAGCAGTTCTTC.

This chain connects TRBV6-1 to TRBJ2-1, with TRBD2 identical over 12 bases. Per germline, CDR1 MNHNS and CDR2 SASEGT. J gave up 8 bases and V 7 bases, and 3 bases lay outside the gene matches. This CDR3 has 13 amino acids. CDR3 residues: CASKRLAGDEQFF. The CDR3 DNA sequence: TGTGCCAGCAAGAGACTAGCGGGAGATGAGCAGTTCTTC.

This clonotype was detected many times. The rearrangement uses TRBV20-1 and TRBJ2-2, with 9 bases that match TRBD1. This CDR3 region has 15 residues. Per the germline V gene, CDR1 is DFQATT and CDR2 is SNEGSKA (reference sequence). J lost 0 bases, V lost 4 bases, and 3 bases had no gene match. In DNA form, the CDR3 reads TGCAGTGCTAACCGACAGGGGGCGAACACCGGGGAGCTGTTTTTT. The encoded protein is CSANRQGANTGELFF.

The J gene is TRBJ2-1, the V gene TRBV20-1; maybe TRBD1 (5 bases). This CDR3 has 14 amino acids. V lost 4 bases to trimming and J lost 2 bases, with 12 bases between them. CDR1 and CDR2 from the germline V gene are DFQATT and SNEGSKA (reference sequence). This CDR3 reads CSATRQNTYNEQFF. The DNA for the CDR3 is TGCAGTGCTACCCGACAGAATACCTACAATGAGCAGTTCTTC.